These 10 T cell receptor beta chains share one sample of origin, sequenced in a study of technical replicates of blood from several donors. Produced via immunoSEQ multiplex PCR; TCRdb's table is partial and in-frame only. The data hold about 89,000 clones, with 85% to 95% observed a single time. The material sequenced was T cells isolated from PBMCs. The receptors derive from a human donor in good health.

DNA of the CDR3: TGCAGCTTTCATCGACAGCCTCTGGAGGAGACCCAGTACTTC. Protein product: CSFHRQPLEETQYF. This chain links TRBV29-1 with TRBJ2-5, with a weak D call TRBD1 (5 bases). The V end was cut by 8 bases, the J end by 5 bases, with 21 bases between. Germline V CDR1 and CDR2: SQVTM, ANQGSEA. The CDR3 consists of 14 residues. The full variable domain, completed using reference TRBV29-1 and TRBJ2-5, is SAVISQKPSRDICQRGTSLTIQCQVDSQVTMMFWYRQQPGQSLTLIATANQGSEATYESGFVIDKFPISRPNLTFSTLTVSNMSPEDSSIYLCSFHRQPLEETQYFGPGTRLLVL.

The sample holds a few counts of this clone. The chain is built from TRBV2 and TRBJ2-7; weak D call: TRBD2 (5 bases). V gave up 8 bases and J gave up 9 bases, with 5 bases separating them. CDR3 length: 8 amino acids. CDR1 is SNHLY, CDR2 FYNNEI, per germline. In nucleotides, the CDR3 is TGTGCCAGCGGAGGGCAGTACTTC. This gives the protein CASGGQYF.

V is TRBV19 and J is TRBJ2-1; 11 positions match TRBD1. This CDR3 contains 16 residues. J was trimmed by 5 bases and V by 7 bases; bases with no gene match: 10. Germline V lookup: CDR1 LNHDA, CDR2 SQIVND (reference sequence). In DNA form, the CDR3 reads TGTGCCAGTATCCTAGCGGGACAGGGGGGGGACAATGAGCAGTTCTTC. It translates to CASILAGQGGDNEQFF.

The chain couples TRBV12-5 to TRBJ2-5; 10 bases line up with TRBD1. The CDR3 spans 14 residues. J was trimmed by 5 bases and V by 6 bases; bases with no gene match: 6. Germline V gene lookup returns CDR1 LGHNT and CDR2 FRNRAP. The CDR3 sequence: CASGPGQGSETQYF. The CDR3 DNA reads TGTGCTAGTGGACCGGGACAGGGGTCCGAGACCCAGTACTTC.

The chain recombines TRBV11-3 with TRBJ2-7, with 10 bases that match TRBD2. J lost 7 bases, V lost 4 bases, and 7 bases had no gene match. Per germline, CDR1 SGHNT and CDR2 YENEEA. There are 14 residues in the CDR3. The CDR3 region is CASSSLPGLAEQYF. CDR3 nucleotide sequence: TGTGCCAGCAGCTCACTCCCGGGACTAGCGGAGCAGTACTTC.

The rearrangement links TRBV9 to TRBJ2-5; TRBD2 might be the D (5 bases). CDR3 size: 16 residues. Germline V lookup: CDR1 SGDLS, CDR2 YYNGEE. Trimming pared 0 bases from V and 4 bases from J, leaving 16 bases between. CDR3 amino acids: CASSVAGSRQSETQYF. In nucleotides, the CDR3 is TGTGCCAGCAGCGTAGCTGGGAGCCGGCAATCAGAGACCCAGTACTTC.

J is TRBJ2-6 and V is TRBV11-2; TRBD1 matches 8 bases. Germline values: CDR1 SGHAT, CDR2 FQNNGV. CDR3 length equals 18 residues. V dropped 7 bases and J dropped 0; count of bases not matched to a gene: 11. The CDR3 region is CASIWQDRVNSGANVLTF. The CDR3 nucleotides read TGTGCCAGCATCTGGCAGGACAGGGTAAACTCTGGGGCCAACGTCCTGACTTTC.

The chain employs TRBV30 and TRBJ1-3, with TRBD1 matching 8 bases. V lost 4 bases and J lost 8; bases outside the gene matches: 4. Germline V gene sequence: CDR1 GTSNPN, CDR2 SVGIG (reference sequence). CDR3 length: 12 residues. CDR3 nucleotides: TGTGCCTGGACGCAGGGGGCAGACACCATATATTTT. It translates to CAWTQGADTIYF.

V is TRBV6-5 and J is TRBJ2-7; 8 bases map to TRBD1. Per germline, CDR1 MNHEY and CDR2 SVGAGI. The CDR3 totals 15 residues. V was pared by 5 bases and J by 1 base, with 7 bases of the junction left unmatched. CDR3 residues: CASSTSGTGSYEQYF. CDR3 in DNA: TGTGCCAGCAGTACGTCCGGGACAGGTTCCTACGAGCAGTACTTC.

J is TRBJ2-7 and V is TRBV14; D is unclear. The germline V gene encodes CDR1 SGHDN and CDR2 FVKESK. V was cut by 4 bases and J by 2 bases, with 9 bases left in between. The CDR3 runs to 13 residues. The CDR3 region has the DNA TGTGCCAGCAGCCCGAGCACAGCCTACGAGCAGTACTTC. This gives the protein CASSPSTAYEQYF.